The 17 T cell receptor beta chains listed next were all sequenced from one sample in a study of blood T cell repertoires in COVID-19 (TCRdb year 2020). The library relied on the immunoSEQ multiplex PCR assay. TCRdb obtained this table from immuneACCESS and retained in-frame rearrangements with V and J assigned. These tables miss some clones; where compared with another copy, unresolved V genes account for less than half of the shortfall, and the remainder is unexplained. The sample includes approximately 200,000 clones, with over 80% observed a single time. About 1.3% of the sample is held by the ten biggest clonotypes. The sample consisted of PBMCs or T cells enriched from blood (not recorded which). The receptor source for this set is a man younger than 40 who had recovered from COVID-19.

This clone was counted once. The chain has TRBV5-1 and TRBJ1-4; 8 bases map to TRBD1. Germline CDR1 SGHRS, CDR2 YFSETQ. The CDR3 contains 16 residues. The trim removed 1 base at V and 7 bases at J, leaving 9 bases unmatched. The CDR3 spells CASSLQATGGSEKLFF. DNA for the CDR3: TGCGCCAGCAGCTTGCAAGCTACAGGGGGTAGTGAAAAACTGTTTTTT. Looking up the rest from reference TRBV5-1 and TRBJ1-4 gives the full variable domain: KAGVTQTPRYLIKTRGQQVTLSCSPISGHRSVSWYQQTPGQGLQFLFEYFSETQRNKGNFPGRFSGRQFSNSRSEMNVSTLELGDSALYLCASSLQATGGSEKLFFGSGTQLSVL.

This rearrangement joins TRBV18 to TRBJ2-7, with TRBD1 identical over 7 bases. Germline V gene sequence: CDR1 KGHSH, CDR2 LQKENI. The length of the CDR3 is 15 residues. The junction had 3 bases not matched to a gene; V was cut back by 1 base and J by 0 bases. For the CDR3, the DNA is TGTGCCAGCTCACCACGCCAGGGGGACTCCTACGAGCAGTACTTC. Its translation: CASSPRQGDSYEQYF.

This sequence joins TRBV19 and TRBJ2-7, with 7 bases matching TRBD1. CDR3 length: 16 amino acids. The trim removed 5 bases at V and 0 bases at J, leaving 10 bases unmatched. Per germline, CDR1 LNHDA and CDR2 SQIVND (reference sequence). The CDR3, as DNA: TGTGCCAGTAGTCCCTCGGGACAGAATAACTCCTACGAGCAGTACTTC. It is translated as CASSPSGQNNSYEQYF. Variable domain in full (rest from reference TRBV19 and TRBJ2-7): DGGITQSPKYLFRKEGQNVTLSCEQNLNHDAMYWYRQDPGQGLRLIYYSQIVNDFQKGDIAEGYSVSREKKESFPLTVTSAQKNPTAFYLCASSPSGQNNSYEQYFGPGTRLTVT.

This clone occurred once. The V call is TRBV19, the J call TRBJ1-1; 8 positions match TRBD1. Germline V gives CDR1 LNHDA, CDR2 SQIVND (reference sequence). V gave up 6 bases and J gave up 2 bases; unmatched junction bases: 5. This CDR3 comprises 14 residues. In DNA, the CDR3 is TGTGCCAGTAGGTCAACAGGGGGTAACACTGAAGCTTTCTTT. This codes for CASRSTGGNTEAFF.

The gene calls are TRBV6-5 and TRBJ1-3, with D uncertain. This CDR3 is 13 amino acids long. The V end lost 4 bases, the J end lost 6 bases, and 10 bases lay between the germline ends. Germline V gene sequence: CDR1 MNHEY, CDR2 SVGAGI. This CDR3 is CASSSLSQNTIYF. The DNA of the CDR3 is TGTGCCAGCAGTTCCCTTTCACAAAACACCATATATTTT.

The CDR3 is CASSDGGKSTDTQYF. CDR3 coding DNA: TGTGCCAGCAGTGATGGCGGGAAAAGCACAGATACGCAGTATTTT. The genes are TRBV2 and TRBJ2-3; tentatively, D is TRBD2 (6 bases). V was cut by 3 bases and J by 0 bases, with 10 bases left in between. The CDR3 runs 15 residues. Germline loops: CDR1 SNHLY, CDR2 FYNNEI.

The chain uses TRBV24-1 and TRBJ1-4; D call uncertain. The CDR3 runs to 12 residues. Deletions cut 5 bases from V and 6 bases from J, with 6 bases between. Germline CDR1 reads KGHDR; CDR2 reads SFDVKD. The CDR3 coding sequence is TGTGCCACCAGTGGGAGGGATGAAAAACTGTTTTTT. This encodes CATSGRDEKLFF.

The CDR3 bases are TGCAGCTTCCTACGACAGCTGGAAGCTTTCTTT. Protein: CSFLRQLEAFF. The chain has TRBV29-1 and TRBJ1-1, with D perhaps matching TRBD1 (5 bases). CDR3 length: 11 amino acids. Looked up from germline, CDR1 is SQVTM and CDR2 is ANQGSEA. V lost 8 bases and J lost 8, with 15 bases in between.

The chain recombines TRBV5-8 with TRBJ2-7; D might be TRBD1 (6 bases). This CDR3 spans 15 amino acids. CDR1 and CDR2 from the germline V gene are SGHTS and YDEGEE. Trimming removed 0 bases from V and 3 bases from J, with 13 bases in between. The CDR3: CASSLALGQLYEQYF. The CDR3 nucleotides read TGTGCCAGCAGCTTGGCCCTGGGACAACTCTACGAGCAGTACTTC.

The chain uses TRBV9 and TRBJ2-7; TRBD2 matches 12 bases. Germline V CDR1 and CDR2: SGDLS, YYNGEE. V lost 3 bases to trimming and J lost 7 bases; unmatched junction nucleotides: 5. CDR3 length: 14 amino acids. The CDR3: CASSATSGSGEQYF. The CDR3, as DNA: TGTGCCAGCAGCGCGACTAGCGGGAGTGGTGAGCAGTACTTC. The full variable domain, rest sourced from reference TRBV9 and TRBJ2-7, is DSGVTQTPKHLITATGQRVTLRCSPRSGDLSVYWYQQSLDQGLQFLIQYYNGEERAKGNILERFSAQQFPDLHSELNLSSLELGDSALYFCASSATSGSGEQYFGPGTRLTVT.

The chain recombines TRBV11-2 with TRBJ1-1; TRBD1 is a possible D gene (6 bases). V lost 3 bases to trimming and J lost 3 bases, with 11 bases between them. The germline V gene encodes CDR1 SGHAT and CDR2 FQNNGV. The CDR3 covers 14 residues. The DNA for the CDR3 is TGTGCCAGCAGCTTTGTCGAGGGGGACACTGAAGCTTTCTTT. It specifies CASSFVEGDTEAFF.

The chain uses TRBV6-2 or TRBV6-3 and TRBJ2-3; 9 bases are shared with TRBD2. This CDR3 region has 15 residues. After removal of 6 bases from V and 3 bases from J, the junction contained 7 bases not matched to a gene. Germline V lookup: CDR1 MNHEY, CDR2 SVGEGT. In DNA form, the CDR3 reads TGTGCCAGCAGCCAACTTAGCGGGGGAACAGATACGCAGTATTTT. Amino acids: CASSQLSGGTDTQYF.

The chain uses TRBV11-2 and TRBJ2-7; D is possibly TRBD1 (7 bases). The CDR3 runs to 15 residues. Trimming stripped 5 bases from V and 6 bases from J, with 20 bases between. In germline, CDR1 is SGHAT, CDR2 FQNNGV. CDR3: CASSRGRTGDLEQYF. The CDR3 DNA is TGTGCCAGCAGCCGGGGGAGGACAGGAGACCTCGAGCAGTACTTC.

The gene calls are TRBV5-4 and TRBJ1-4; TRBD1 matches at 9 bases. Trimming removed 4 bases from V and 5 bases from J; junction bases left unmatched: 6. The CDR3 consists of 15 residues. Per the germline V gene, CDR1 is SGHNT and CDR2 is YYREEE (reference sequence). The CDR3 DNA follows: TGTGCCAGCAGCCCGGGGACAGGGCTCAATGAAAAACTGTTTTTT. This encodes CASSPGTGLNEKLFF.

J is TRBJ1-6 and V is TRBV5-1, with 7 positions matching TRBD1. This CDR3 contains 15 residues. CDR1 is SGHRS and CDR2 is YFSETQ in the germline V gene. Germline trimming cut 2 bases from V and 7 bases from J; bases unmatched to any gene: 6. Written as DNA, the CDR3 is TGCGCCAGCAGCTTAGGGACAGAGGACAATTCACCCCTCCACTTT. Its translation is CASSLGTEDNSPLHF.

The count of this clone is one. V and J are TRBV4-2 and TRBJ2-4, with D possibly matching TRBD2 (7 bases). V was shortened by 4 bases and J by 1 base, with 14 bases between the two germline ends. CDR3 length equals 16 residues. Germline loops: CDR1 LGHNA, CDR2 YNFKEQ. CDR3 in amino acids: CASSRGGAGAKNIQYF. DNA for the CDR3: TGTGCCAGCAGCCGAGGGGGGGCCGGGGCCAAAAACATTCAGTACTTC.

V is TRBV19 and J is TRBJ2-1, with D uncertain. The CDR3 length is 12 residues. V gave up 10 bases and J gave up 3 bases, with 10 bases separating them. The V gene's germline CDR1 is LNHDA and CDR2 SQIVND (reference sequence). The chain's CDR3 is CATSRYYNEQFF. The CDR3 DNA is TGTGCCACCTCCCGGTACTACAATGAGCAGTTCTTC. The whole variable domain, filled in from reference TRBV19 and TRBJ2-1, reads DGGITQSPKYLFRKEGQNVTLSCEQNLNHDAMYWYRQDPGQGLRLIYYSQIVNDFQKGDIAEGYSVSREKKESFPLTVTSAQKNPTAFYLCATSRYYNEQFFGPGTRLTVL.